The entry below describes one T cell receptor beta chain. This sample is part of a study of T-cell reconstitution after alpha-beta-depleted transplantation in children. V gave up 4 bases and J gave up 3 bases; unmatched junction bases: 25. The length of the CDR3 is 21 residues. Per the germline V gene, CDR1 is SGHAT and CDR2 is FQDESV (reference sequence). Unique molecular identifiers were used in preparing the TCRbeta library. TCRdb independently ran MiXCR on the PCR reads; one entry per CDR3 protein. The repertoire includes 500,000 to 650,000 distinct CDR3 sequences, about an eighth of them detected once, and 14% sits in the top ten.

This TCR derives from a female patient between 2 and 15 years old who had a stem cell transplant for aplastic anemia, so the T cells may come from the graft donor. This specimen consisted of PBMCs, mostly from graft donor cells, obtained 180 days after TCRalphabeta/CD19-depleted stem cell transplant. V is TRBV11-1 and J is TRBJ2-7; 9 bases fit TRBD2. As DNA, the CDR3 is TGTGCCAGCAGCTCCCTTTATTTCTTTAGCGGGAGAGTGGGATACAACTACGAGCAGTACTTC. Amino acids: CASSSLYFFSGRVGYNYEQYF.